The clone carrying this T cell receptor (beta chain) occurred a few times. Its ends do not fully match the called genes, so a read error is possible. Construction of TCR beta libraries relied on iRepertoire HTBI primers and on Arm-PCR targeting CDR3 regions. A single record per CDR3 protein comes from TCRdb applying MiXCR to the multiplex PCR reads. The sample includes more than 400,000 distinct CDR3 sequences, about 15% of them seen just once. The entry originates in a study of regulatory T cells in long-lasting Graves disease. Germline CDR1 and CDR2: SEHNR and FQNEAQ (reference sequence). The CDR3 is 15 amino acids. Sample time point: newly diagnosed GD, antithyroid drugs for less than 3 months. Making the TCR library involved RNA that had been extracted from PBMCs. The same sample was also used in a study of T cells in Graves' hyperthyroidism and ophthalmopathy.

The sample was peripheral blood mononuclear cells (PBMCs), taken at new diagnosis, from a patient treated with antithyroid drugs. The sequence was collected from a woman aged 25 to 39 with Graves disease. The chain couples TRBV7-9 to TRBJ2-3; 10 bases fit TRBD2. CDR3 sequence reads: CAGSWPGLATDTQYF. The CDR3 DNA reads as TGTGCCGGCAGCTGGCCGGGACTAGCGACAGATACGCAGTATTTT.